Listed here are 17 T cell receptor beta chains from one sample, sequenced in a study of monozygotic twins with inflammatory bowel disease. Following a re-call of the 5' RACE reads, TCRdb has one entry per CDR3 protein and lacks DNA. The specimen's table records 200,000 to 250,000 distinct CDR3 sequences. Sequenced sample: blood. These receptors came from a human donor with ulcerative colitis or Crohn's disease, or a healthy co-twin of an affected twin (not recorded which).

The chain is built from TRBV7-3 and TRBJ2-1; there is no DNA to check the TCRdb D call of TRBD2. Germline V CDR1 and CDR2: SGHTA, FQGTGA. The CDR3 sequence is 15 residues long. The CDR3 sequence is CASSFSGGAENEQFF.

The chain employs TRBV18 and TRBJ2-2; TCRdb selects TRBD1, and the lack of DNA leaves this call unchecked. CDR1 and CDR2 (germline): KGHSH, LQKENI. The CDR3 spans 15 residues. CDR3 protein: CASSPLQGNTGELFF.

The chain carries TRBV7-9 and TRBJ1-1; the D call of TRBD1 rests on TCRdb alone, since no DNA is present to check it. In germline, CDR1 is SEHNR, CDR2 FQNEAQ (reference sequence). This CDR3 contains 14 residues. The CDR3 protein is CASSSRTDNTEAFF.

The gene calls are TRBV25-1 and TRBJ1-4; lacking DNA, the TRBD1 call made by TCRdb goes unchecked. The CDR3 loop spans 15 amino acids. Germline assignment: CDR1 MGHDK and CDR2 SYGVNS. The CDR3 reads CASRGQGGSNEKLFF.

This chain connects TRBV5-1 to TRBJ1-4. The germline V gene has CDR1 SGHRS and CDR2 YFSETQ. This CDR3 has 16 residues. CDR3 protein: CASSFQGPSLDEKLFF. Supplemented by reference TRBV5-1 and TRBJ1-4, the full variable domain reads KAGVTQTPRYLIKTRGQQVTLSCSPISGHRSVSWYQQTPGQGLQFLFEYFSETQRNKGNFPGRFSGRQFSNSRSEMNVSTLELGDSALYLCASSFQGPSLDEKLFFGSGTQLSVL.

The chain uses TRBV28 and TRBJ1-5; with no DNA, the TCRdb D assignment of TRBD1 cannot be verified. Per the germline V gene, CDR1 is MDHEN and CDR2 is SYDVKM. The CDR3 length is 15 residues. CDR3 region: CASTVGGESNQPQHF.

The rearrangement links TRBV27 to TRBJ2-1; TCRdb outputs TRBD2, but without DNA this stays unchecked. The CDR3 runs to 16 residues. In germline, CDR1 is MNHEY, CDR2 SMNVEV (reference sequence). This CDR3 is CASSRSGGVSYNEQSF.

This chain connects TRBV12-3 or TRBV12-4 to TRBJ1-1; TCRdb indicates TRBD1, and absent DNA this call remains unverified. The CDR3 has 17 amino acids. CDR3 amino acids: CASRFVGTGDRHTEAFF.

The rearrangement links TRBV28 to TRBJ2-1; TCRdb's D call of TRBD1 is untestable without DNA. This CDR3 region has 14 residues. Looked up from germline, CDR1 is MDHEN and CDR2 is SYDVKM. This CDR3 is CASRTTGEAHEQFF.

The CDR3 loop reads CASSLVLAGNNEQFF. This chain links TRBV7-9 with TRBJ2-1; TCRdb indicates TRBD2, and absent DNA this call remains unverified. The CDR3 is made up of 15 amino acids. Germline CDR1 reads SEHNR; CDR2 reads FQNEAQ (reference sequence).

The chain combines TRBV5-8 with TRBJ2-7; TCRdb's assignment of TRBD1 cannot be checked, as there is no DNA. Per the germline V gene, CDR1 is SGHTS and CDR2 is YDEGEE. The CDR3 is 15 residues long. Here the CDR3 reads CASSYGQAPSYEQYF.

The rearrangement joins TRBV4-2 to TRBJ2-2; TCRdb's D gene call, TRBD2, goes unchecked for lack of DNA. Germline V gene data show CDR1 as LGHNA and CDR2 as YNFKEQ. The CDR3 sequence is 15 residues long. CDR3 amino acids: CASSQERGGAGELFF.

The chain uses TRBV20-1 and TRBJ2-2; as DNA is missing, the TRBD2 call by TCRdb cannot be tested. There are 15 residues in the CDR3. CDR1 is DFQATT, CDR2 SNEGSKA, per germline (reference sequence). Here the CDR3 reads CSARTSGSSTGELFF.

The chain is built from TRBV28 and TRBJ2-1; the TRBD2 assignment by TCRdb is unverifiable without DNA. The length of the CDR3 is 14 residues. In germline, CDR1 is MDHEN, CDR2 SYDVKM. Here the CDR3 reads CASSSGTSRQEQFF.

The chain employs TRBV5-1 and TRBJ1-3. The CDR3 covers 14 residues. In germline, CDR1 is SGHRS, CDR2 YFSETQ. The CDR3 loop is CASSLDRGGNTIYF.

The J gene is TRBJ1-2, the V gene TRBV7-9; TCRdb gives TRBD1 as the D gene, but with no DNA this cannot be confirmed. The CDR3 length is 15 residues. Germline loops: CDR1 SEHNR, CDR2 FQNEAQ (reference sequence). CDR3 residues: CASSLTGAPHYGYTF.

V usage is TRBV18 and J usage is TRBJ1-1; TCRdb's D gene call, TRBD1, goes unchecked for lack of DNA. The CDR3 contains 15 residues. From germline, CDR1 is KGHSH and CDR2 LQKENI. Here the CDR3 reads CASSASQGVGTEAFF.